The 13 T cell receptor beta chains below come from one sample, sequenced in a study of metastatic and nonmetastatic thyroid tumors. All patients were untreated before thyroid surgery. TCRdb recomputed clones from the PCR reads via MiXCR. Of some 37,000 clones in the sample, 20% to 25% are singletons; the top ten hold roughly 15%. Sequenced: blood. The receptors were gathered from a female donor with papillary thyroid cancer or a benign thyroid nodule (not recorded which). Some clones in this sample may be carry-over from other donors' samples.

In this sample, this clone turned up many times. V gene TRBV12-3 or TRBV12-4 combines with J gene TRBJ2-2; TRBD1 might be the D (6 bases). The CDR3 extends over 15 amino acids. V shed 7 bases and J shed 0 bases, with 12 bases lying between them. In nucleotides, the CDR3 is TGTGCCAGCATTGGGGGACAAACGAACACCGGGGAGCTGTTTTTT. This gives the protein CASIGGQTNTGELFF.

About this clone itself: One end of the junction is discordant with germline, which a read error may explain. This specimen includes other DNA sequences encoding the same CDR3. The DNA for the CDR3 is TGTGCCAGCAGTGACCCTATTCGGCGGGGTAGCACAGATACACAGTATTTT. Translated: CASSDPIRRGSTDTQYF. This chain connects TRBV6-1 to TRBJ2-3, with D perhaps matching TRBD2 (6 bases). Germline V gene data show CDR1 as MNHNS and CDR2 as SASEGT. This CDR3 is built from 17 residues.

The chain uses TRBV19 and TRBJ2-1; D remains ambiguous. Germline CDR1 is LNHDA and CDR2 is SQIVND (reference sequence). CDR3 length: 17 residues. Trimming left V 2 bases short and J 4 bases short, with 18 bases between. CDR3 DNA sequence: TGTGCCAGTAGTATAACCGAGTCAGGTTACTCTTACAATGAGCAGTTCTTC. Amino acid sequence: CASSITESGYSYNEQFF.

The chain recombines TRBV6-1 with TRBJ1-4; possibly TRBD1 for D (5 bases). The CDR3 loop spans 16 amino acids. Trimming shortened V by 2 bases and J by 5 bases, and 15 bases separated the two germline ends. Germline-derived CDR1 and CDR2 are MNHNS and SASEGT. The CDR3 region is CASSEHAGPLNEKLFF. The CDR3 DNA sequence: TGTGCCAGCAGTGAACATGCGGGACCTCTAAATGAAAAACTGTTTTTT.

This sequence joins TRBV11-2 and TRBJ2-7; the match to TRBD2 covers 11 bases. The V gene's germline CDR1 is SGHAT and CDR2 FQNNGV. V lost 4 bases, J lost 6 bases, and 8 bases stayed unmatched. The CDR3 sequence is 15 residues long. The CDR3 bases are TGTGCCAGCAGCTGGCTAGCGGGAGGAACCTGCGAGCAGTACTTC. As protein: CASSWLAGGTCEQYF.

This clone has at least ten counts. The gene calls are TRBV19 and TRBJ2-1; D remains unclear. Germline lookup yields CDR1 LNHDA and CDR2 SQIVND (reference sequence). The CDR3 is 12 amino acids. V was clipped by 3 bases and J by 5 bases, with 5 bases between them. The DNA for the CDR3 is TGTGCCAGTAGTATGCGTGACAATGAGCAGTTCTTC. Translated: CASSMRDNEQFF.

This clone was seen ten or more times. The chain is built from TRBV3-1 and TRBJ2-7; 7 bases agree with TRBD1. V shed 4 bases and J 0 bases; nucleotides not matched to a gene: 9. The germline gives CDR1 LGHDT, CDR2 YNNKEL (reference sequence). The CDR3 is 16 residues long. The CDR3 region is CASSPGQSFSSYEQYF. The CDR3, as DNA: TGTGCCAGCAGCCCGGGACAGTCCTTTAGCTCCTACGAGCAGTACTTC.

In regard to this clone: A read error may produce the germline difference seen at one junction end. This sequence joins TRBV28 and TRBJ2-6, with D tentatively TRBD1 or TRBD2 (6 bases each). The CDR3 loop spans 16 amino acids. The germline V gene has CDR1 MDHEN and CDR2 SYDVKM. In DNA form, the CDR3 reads TGTGCCAGCAGTTTATACGCGGGGATGGGGGCCAACGTCCTGAATTTC. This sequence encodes CASSLYAGMGANVLNF. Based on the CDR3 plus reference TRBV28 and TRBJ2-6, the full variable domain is DVKVTQSSRYLVKRTGEKVFLECVQDMDHENMFWYRQDPGLGLRLIYFSYDVKMKEKGDIPEGYSVSREKKERFSLILESASTNQTSMYLCASSLYAGMGANVLNFGAGSRLTVL.

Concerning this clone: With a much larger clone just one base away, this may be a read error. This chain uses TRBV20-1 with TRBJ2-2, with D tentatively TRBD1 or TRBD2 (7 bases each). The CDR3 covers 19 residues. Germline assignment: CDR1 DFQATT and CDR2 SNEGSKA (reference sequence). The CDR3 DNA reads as TGCAGTGCTAGAGATCGAGGGGGCATAAGCGGGGACCACACCGGGGATCTGTTTTTT. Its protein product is CSARDRGGISGDHTGDLFF.

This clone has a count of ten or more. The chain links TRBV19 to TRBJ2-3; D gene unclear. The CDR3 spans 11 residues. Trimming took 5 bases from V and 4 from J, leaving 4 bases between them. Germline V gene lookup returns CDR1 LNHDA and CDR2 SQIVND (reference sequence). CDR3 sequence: CASSQADTQYF. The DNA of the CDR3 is TGTGCCAGTAGTCAGGCAGATACGCAGTATTTT.

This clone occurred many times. The CDR3 DNA reads TGTGCCAGCAGCCCGCTAGTAAATGAGCAGTTCTTC. Translating it yields CASSPLVNEQFF. V is TRBV28 and J is TRBJ2-1, with unresolved D. Germline-derived CDR1 and CDR2 are MDHEN and SYDVKM. V was clipped by 6 bases and J by 7 bases, with 10 bases between them. The CDR3 has 12 residues.

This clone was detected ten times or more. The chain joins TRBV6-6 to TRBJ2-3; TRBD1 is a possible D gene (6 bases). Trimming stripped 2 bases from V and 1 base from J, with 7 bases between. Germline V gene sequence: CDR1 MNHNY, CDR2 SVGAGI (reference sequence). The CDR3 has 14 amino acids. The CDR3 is CASSYEGGTDTQYF. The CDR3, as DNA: TGTGCCAGCAGTTACGAGGGGGGCACAGATACGCAGTATTTT.

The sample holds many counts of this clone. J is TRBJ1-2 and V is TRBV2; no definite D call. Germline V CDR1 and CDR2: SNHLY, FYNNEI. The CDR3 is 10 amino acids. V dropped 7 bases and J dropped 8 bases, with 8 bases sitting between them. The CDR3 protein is CASISDGYTF. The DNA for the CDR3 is TGTGCCAGCATTTCGGACGGCTACACCTTC.